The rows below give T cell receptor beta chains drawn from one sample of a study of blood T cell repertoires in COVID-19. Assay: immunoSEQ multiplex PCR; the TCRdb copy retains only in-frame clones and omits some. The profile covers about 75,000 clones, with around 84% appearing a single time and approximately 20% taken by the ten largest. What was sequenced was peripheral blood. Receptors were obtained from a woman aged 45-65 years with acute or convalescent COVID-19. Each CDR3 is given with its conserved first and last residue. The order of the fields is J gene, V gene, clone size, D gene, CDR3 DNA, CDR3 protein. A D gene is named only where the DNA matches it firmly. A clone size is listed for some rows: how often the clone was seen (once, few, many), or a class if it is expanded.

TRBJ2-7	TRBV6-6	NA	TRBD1	TGTGCCAGCAGTCGCGGCGACAGGGACGAGCAGTACTTC	CASSRGDRDEQYF
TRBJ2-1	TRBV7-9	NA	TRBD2	TGTGCCAGCAGCTCACCCGGGAGGAACAATGAGCAGTTCTTC	CASSSPGRNNEQFF
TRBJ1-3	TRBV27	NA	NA	TGTGCCAGCAGTTTACGGGGGGCTGGAAACACCATATATTTT	CASSLRGAGNTIYF
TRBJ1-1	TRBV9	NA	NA	TGTGCCAGCAGCGTAGCTACTGGAGGGACTGAAGCTTTCTTT	CASSVATGGTEAFF
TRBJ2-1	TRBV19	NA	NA	TGTGCCAGTAGTTCCAAAGTCTCATCGGATGAGCAGTTCTTC	CASSSKVSSDEQFF
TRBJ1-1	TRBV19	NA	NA	TGTGCCAGTAGTATACCGGGAGCAACAGCTTTTTTTGGTGGGAACACTGAAGCTTTCTTT	CASSIPGATAFFGGNTEAFF
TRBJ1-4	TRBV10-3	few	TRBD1	TGTGCCACCAAAGCACAGGGGGAAAAACTGTTTTTT	CATKAQGEKLFF
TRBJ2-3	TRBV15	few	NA	TGTGCCACCAGCAGAGATCCGGGTTTCACAGATACGCAGTATTTT	CATSRDPGFTDTQYF
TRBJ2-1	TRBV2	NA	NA	TGTGCCAGCAGTGAAGCGGGGGGGCTCGCCTACAATGAGCAGTTCTTC	CASSEAGGLAYNEQFF
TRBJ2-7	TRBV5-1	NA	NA	TGCGCCAGCAGCTTGGAGGGGTCCTACGAGCAGTACTTC	CASSLEGSYEQYF
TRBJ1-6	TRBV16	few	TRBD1	TGTGCCAGCAGCCAATCGACAGGGGGCTATTCACCCCTCCACTTT	CASSQSTGGYSPLHF
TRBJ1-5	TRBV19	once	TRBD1	TGTGCCAGTACTTCCCAAGGGACAGGGAGCCAGCCCCAGCATTTT	CASTSQGTGSQPQHF
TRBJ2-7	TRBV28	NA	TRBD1	TGTGCCAGCACCTCCATAGTGGACAGGGGTCTCTCCTACGAGCAGTACTTC	CASTSIVDRGLSYEQYF
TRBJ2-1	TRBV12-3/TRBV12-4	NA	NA	TGTGCCAGCAGTCTTAGGACGGGGTGGGAGCAGTTCTTC	CASSLRTGWEQFF
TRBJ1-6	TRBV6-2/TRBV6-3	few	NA	TGTGCCAGCAGTTATAGACGGAAAACGACTCAAAATTCACCCCTCCACTTT	CASSYRRKTTQNSPLHF
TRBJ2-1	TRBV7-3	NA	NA	TGTGCCAGCAGCCTAGGTCCATCCTCCTACAATGAGCAGTTCTTC	CASSLGPSSYNEQFF